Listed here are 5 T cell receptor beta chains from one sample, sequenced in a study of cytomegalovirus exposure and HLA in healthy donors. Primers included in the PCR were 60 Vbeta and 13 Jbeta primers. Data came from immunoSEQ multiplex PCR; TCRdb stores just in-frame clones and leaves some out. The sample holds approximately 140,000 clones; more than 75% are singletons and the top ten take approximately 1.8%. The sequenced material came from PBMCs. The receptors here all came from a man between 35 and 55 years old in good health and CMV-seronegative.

CDR3 amino acids: CASRQTGNYFYEQYF. The CDR3 coding sequence is TGTGCCAGTAGGCAAACAGGGAACTATTTCTACGAGCAGTACTTC. The chain carries TRBV19 and TRBJ2-7, with D perhaps matching TRBD1 (6 bases). Per germline, CDR1 LNHDA and CDR2 SQIVND (reference sequence). The CDR3 runs 15 residues. Trimming cost V 6 bases and J 3 bases, with 18 bases left between them.

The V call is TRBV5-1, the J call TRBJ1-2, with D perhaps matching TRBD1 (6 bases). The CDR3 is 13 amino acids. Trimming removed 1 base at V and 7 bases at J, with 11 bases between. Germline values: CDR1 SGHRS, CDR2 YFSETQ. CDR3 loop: CASSLNRDRGYTF. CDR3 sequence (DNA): TGCGCCAGCAGCTTGAACAGGGACCGTGGCTACACCTTC. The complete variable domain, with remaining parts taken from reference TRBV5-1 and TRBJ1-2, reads KAGVTQTPRYLIKTRGQQVTLSCSPISGHRSVSWYQQTPGQGLQFLFEYFSETQRNKGNFPGRFSGRQFSNSRSEMNVSTLELGDSALYLCASSLNRDRGYTFGSGTRLTVV.

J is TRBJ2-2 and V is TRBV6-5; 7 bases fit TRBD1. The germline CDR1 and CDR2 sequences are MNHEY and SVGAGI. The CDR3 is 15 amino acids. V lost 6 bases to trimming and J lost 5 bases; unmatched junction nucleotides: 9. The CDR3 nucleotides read TGTGCCAGCAGACCACAGGGGATTGCGACCGGGGAGCTGTTTTTT. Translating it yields CASRPQGIATGELFF.

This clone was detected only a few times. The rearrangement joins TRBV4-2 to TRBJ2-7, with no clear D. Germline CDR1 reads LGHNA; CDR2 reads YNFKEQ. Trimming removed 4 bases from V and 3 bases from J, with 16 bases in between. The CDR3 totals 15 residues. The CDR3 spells CASSPRQSHGYEQYF. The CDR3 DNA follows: TGTGCCAGCAGCCCCAGGCAGTCCCATGGCTACGAGCAGTACTTC.

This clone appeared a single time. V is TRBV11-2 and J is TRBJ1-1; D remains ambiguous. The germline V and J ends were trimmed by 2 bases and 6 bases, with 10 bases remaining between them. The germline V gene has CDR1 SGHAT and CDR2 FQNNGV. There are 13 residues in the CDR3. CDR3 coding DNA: TGTGCCAGCAGCTTAAAAGACGGGGCTGAAGCTTTCTTT. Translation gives CASSLKDGAEAFF.